This TCR beta chain was recovered during a study of T-cell reconstitution after alpha-beta-depleted transplantation in children. The TCRbeta library incorporated unique molecular identifiers. Each CDR3 protein gets one entry after TCRdb re-called the PCR reads with MiXCR. This table holds some 490,000 distinct CDR3 sequences, roughly an eighth found once. The CDR3 runs 15 residues. CDR1 is SGHRS, CDR2 YFSETQ, per germline. V lost 4 bases to trimming and J lost 4 bases, with 16 bases between them. This TCR derives from a human donor who donated a stem cell graft to a child with combined immunodeficiency. This sequence joins TRBV5-1 and TRBJ2-3; D might be TRBD2 (6 bases). This specimen was PBMCs from the stem cell graft donor, taken from the stem cell graft. The CDR3 nucleotides read TGCGCCAGCAGCCCAATGGGGGGTACACCAGATACGCAGTATTTT. Translating it yields CASSPMGGTPDTQYF. The full variable domain, rest sourced from reference TRBV5-1 and TRBJ2-3, is KAGVTQTPRYLIKTRGQQVTLSCSPISGHRSVSWYQQTPGQGLQFLFEYFSETQRNKGNFPGRFSGRQFSNSRSEMNVSTLELGDSALYLCASSPMGGTPDTQYFGPGTRLTVL.